This T cell receptor (beta chain) was sequenced in a study of blood T cell repertoires in COVID-19. In the study overall: Sites in the United States, Italy and Spain provided acute and convalescent COVID-19 samples. PBMCs, B-cell-depleted T cells, or T cells were the source of the cDNA or gDNA that made up the material.

Germline V gives CDR1 SNHLY, CDR2 FYNNEI. The CDR3 length is 12 residues. V dropped 3 bases and J dropped 8 bases, with 10 bases sitting between them. Per the study methods: Reference gene primers were amplified, and this amplification served to estimate nucleated cell counts. Generated by immunoSEQ multiplex PCR, the TCRdb table keeps only in-frame clones and is missing some. The DNA was the basis for D and trimming; V, J and clone size are from that table. The sample consists of 200,000 to 250,000 clones, about 80% of them appearing once. Material: peripheral blood. The chain combines TRBV2 with TRBJ1-1; weak D call: TRBD1 (5 bases). This TCR was sampled from a woman aged 60-75 years with acute or convalescent COVID-19. The CDR3 sequence: CASSDFRQEAFF. The CDR3 nucleotides are TGTGCCAGCAGTGATTTTCGACAGGAAGCTTTCTTT.